The 23 T cell receptor beta chains listed next were all sequenced from one sample in a study of blood T cell repertoires in COVID-19. TCRdb's copy holds only in-frame clones and misses some; the assay was immunoSEQ multiplex PCR. The sample has 110,000 or so clones, 85% seen once. Source material: peripheral blood. These receptors were taken from a human donor in a cohort sampled during active COVID-19.

This clone was detected once. J is TRBJ1-1 and V is TRBV3-1 (or the pseudogene TRBV3-2); 7 bases fit TRBD1. The CDR3 has 14 amino acids. The J segment lost 3 bases and the V segment lost 4 bases, leaving 5 bases of the junction unmatched. Germline values: CDR1 LGHDT, CDR2 YNNKEL (reference sequence). CDR3 protein: CASSPRDRYTEAFF. CDR3 DNA: TGTGCCAGCAGCCCCCGGGACAGATACACTGAAGCTTTCTTT.

This sequence joins TRBV28 and TRBJ2-1; tentatively, D is TRBD1 (5 bases). Germline CDR1 and CDR2: MDHEN and SYDVKM. The V and J ends lost 11 bases and 0 bases respectively, with 8 bases between them. This CDR3 comprises 12 residues. CDR3 nucleotides: TGTGCCGGGGCCTCCTCCTACAATGAGCAGTTCTTC. Translation: CAGASSYNEQFF.

The rearrangement uses TRBV6-5 and TRBJ1-2; 7 positions agree with TRBD1. CDR1 and CDR2 from the germline V gene are MNHEY and SVGAGI. The ends lost 5 bases at V and 3 bases at J; junction bases unmatched: 6. This CDR3 is 14 amino acids long. In nucleotides, the CDR3 is TGTGCCAGCAGTCAACCGACAGGGTACTATGGCTACACCTTC. Protein: CASSQPTGYYGYTF.

V is TRBV7-9 and J is TRBJ1-1; TRBD1 might be the D (6 bases). This CDR3 has 14 amino acids. The germline V gene encodes CDR1 SEHNR and CDR2 FQNEAQ (reference sequence). The V end was cut by 4 bases, the J end by 4 bases, with 13 bases between. CDR3 sequence: CASSYQGSSTEAFF. CDR3 DNA sequence: TGTGCCAGCAGCTATCAGGGGAGCAGCACTGAAGCTTTCTTT.

V and J are TRBV18 and TRBJ2-7; 11 nucleotides line up with TRBD2. The V gene end was trimmed by 5 bases and the J gene end by 3 bases; junction bases not matched to a gene: 12. The CDR3 has 17 residues. The germline V gene has CDR1 KGHSH and CDR2 LQKENI. CDR3 loop: CASSFSGGAFKVYEQYF. CDR3 DNA sequence: TGTGCCAGCTCATTTAGCGGGGGGGCGTTTAAAGTCTACGAGCAGTACTTC.

The CDR3 bases are TGTGCCACCAGTGATACAGGCCCTGGGGCCAACGTCCTGACTTTC. This translates into CATSDTGPGANVLTF. This sequence joins TRBV24-1 and TRBJ2-6; tentatively, D is TRBD1 (5 bases). V gave up 3 bases and J gave up 2 bases, with 7 bases separating them. Germline V gene data show CDR1 as KGHDR and CDR2 as SFDVKD. There are 15 residues in the CDR3.

The V gene is TRBV2, the J gene TRBJ1-5; 11 bases match TRBD1. V lost 6 bases and J lost 6; bases outside the gene matches: 7. CDR3 length: 15 residues. The germline V gene encodes CDR1 SNHLY and CDR2 FYNNEI. The CDR3 DNA reads TGTGCCAGCAGGACCGGACAGGGGGCGGGTCAGCCCCAGCATTTT. Protein: CASRTGQGAGQPQHF.

This rearrangement joins TRBV6-2 or TRBV6-3 to TRBJ1-5; TRBD1 matches at 7 bases. This CDR3 is built from 15 residues. Germline CDR1 is MNHEY and CDR2 is SVGEGT. With V trimmed by 1 base and J by 4 bases, 4 bases remained unmatched. CDR3: CASSYYDRANQPQHF. The CDR3 coding sequence is TGTGCCAGCAGTTACTACGACAGGGCAAATCAGCCCCAGCATTTT.

This clone was observed once. J is TRBJ2-7 and V is TRBV14; 7 nucleotides match TRBD1. The length of the CDR3 is 14 residues. Germline values: CDR1 SGHDN, CDR2 FVKESK. J gave up 1 base and V 4 bases, and 4 bases lay outside the gene matches. This CDR3 reads CASSPRQGSYEQYF. Written as DNA, the CDR3 is TGTGCCAGCAGCCCTCGACAGGGTTCCTACGAGCAGTACTTC.

V is TRBV7-2 and J is TRBJ2-3; D unclear. This CDR3 has 15 residues. Germline V gene data show CDR1 as SGHTA and CDR2 as FQGNSA. V was pared by 1 base and J by 4 bases, with 12 bases between. CDR3 residues: CASSLDGGRPDTQYF. CDR3 coding DNA: TGTGCCAGCAGCTTAGACGGCGGTCGCCCAGATACGCAGTATTTT.

This chain uses TRBV2 with TRBJ1-2; D uncertain. Germline CDR1 is SNHLY and CDR2 is FYNNEI. The CDR3 has 14 residues. V lost 3 bases to trimming and J lost 0 bases, with 8 bases between them. The CDR3 region is CASSDTAANYGYTF. The CDR3 DNA follows: TGTGCCAGCAGTGATACCGCAGCTAACTATGGCTACACCTTC.

V is TRBV19 and J is TRBJ2-1; 8 nucleotides match TRBD2. CDR3 length: 15 amino acids. J lost 0 bases, V lost 3 bases, and 1 base had no gene match. Germline V lookup: CDR1 LNHDA, CDR2 SQIVND (reference sequence). CDR3 amino acids: CASSISGGSYNEQFF. CDR3 DNA: TGTGCCAGTAGTATCAGCGGGGGCTCCTACAATGAGCAGTTCTTC.

The V call is TRBV6-5, the J call TRBJ2-7, with 9 nucleotides matching TRBD1. The V gene end was trimmed by 6 bases and the J gene end by 5 bases; junction bases not matched to a gene: 8. The CDR3 consists of 14 residues. Germline V CDR1 and CDR2: MNHEY, SVGAGI. CDR3 sequence (DNA): TGTGCCAGCAGGGTGGGACAGGGCCACGACGAGCAGTACTTC. Translated, it gives CASRVGQGHDEQYF.

This sequence joins TRBV6-2 or TRBV6-3 and TRBJ1-4, with no clear D. This CDR3 has 14 residues. Trimming stripped 2 bases from V and 6 bases from J, with 10 bases between. CDR1 and CDR2 from the germline V gene are MNHEY and SVGEGT. CDR3 sequence (DNA): TGTGCCAGCAGTTACGACGGACTTTATGAAAAACTGTTTTTT. It encodes CASSYDGLYEKLFF.

The V call is TRBV3-1 (or the pseudogene TRBV3-2), the J call TRBJ2-7, with TRBD2 matching over 8 bases. In germline, CDR1 is LGHDT, CDR2 YNNKEL (reference sequence). Trimming at V came to 3 bases and at J to 4 bases, leaving 8 bases not matched to a gene. The CDR3 has 15 amino acids. The DNA for the CDR3 is TGTGCCAGCAGCCAGCTTCTGAGCGGGGGATACGAGCAGTACTTC. This codes for CASSQLLSGGYEQYF.

The chain links TRBV11-2 to TRBJ2-7, with 8 bases identical to TRBD1. J gave up 11 bases and V 1 base, and 4 bases lay outside the gene matches. The CDR3 loop spans 12 amino acids. Germline CDR1 and CDR2: SGHAT and FQNNGV. The CDR3 DNA is TGTGCCAGCAGCTTAGGACGGACAGGGAAGTACTTC. It translates to CASSLGRTGKYF.

Only a few counts were recorded for this clone. V usage is TRBV2 and J usage is TRBJ2-7; no reliable D call. The CDR3 contains 13 residues. CDR1 and CDR2 (germline): SNHLY, FYNNEI. V was shortened by 3 bases and J by 3 bases, with 9 bases between the two germline ends. CDR3 protein: CASSDGTLYEQYF. CDR3 nucleotides: TGTGCCAGCAGTGATGGCACCCTCTACGAGCAGTACTTC.

This chain links TRBV2 with TRBJ1-5, with a possible D match to TRBD1 (5 bases). Germline loops: CDR1 SNHLY, CDR2 FYNNEI. The CDR3 has 15 residues. The V end lost 4 bases, the J end lost 6 bases, and 16 bases lay between the germline ends. CDR3 nucleotide sequence: TGTGCCAGCAGTGGACAGACTCCCTATAGTCAGCCCCAGCATTTT. Its protein product is CASSGQTPYSQPQHF.

J is TRBJ1-5 and V is TRBV28; D is unclear. Deletions cut 1 base from V and 6 bases from J, with 10 bases between. Germline V lookup: CDR1 MDHEN, CDR2 SYDVKM. The length of the CDR3 is 14 residues. CDR3 protein: CASSLSGLGQPQHF. Written as DNA, the CDR3 is TGTGCCAGCAGTTTATCGGGGTTAGGTCAGCCCCAGCATTTT.

V gene TRBV7-2 combines with J gene TRBJ2-1; TRBD1 might be the D (5 bases). The CDR3 extends over 14 amino acids. The germline gives CDR1 SGHTA, CDR2 FQGNSA. Between the trimmed V and J ends, which lost 1 base and 8 bases, there was a span of 12 bases. The CDR3 nucleotides are TGTGCCAGCAGCTTAGGGCAGGGAAGCGATGAGCAGTTCTTC. Translating gives CASSLGQGSDEQFF.

This sequence joins TRBV6-5 and TRBJ2-3, with unresolved D. This CDR3 has 11 residues. Trimming shortened V by 6 bases and J by 5 bases, and 6 bases separated the two germline ends. Germline lookup yields CDR1 MNHEY and CDR2 SVGAGI. CDR3 protein: CASRTLDTQYF. The CDR3, as DNA: TGTGCCAGCAGGACATTAGATACGCAGTATTTT.

CDR3 nucleotides: TGTGCCAGCAGTCCCGAGACAGGGGGCTATGGCTACACCTTC. Translated: CASSPETGGYGYTF. V usage is TRBV6-4 and J usage is TRBJ1-2; TRBD1 agrees at 9 bases. This CDR3 is 14 amino acids long. Germline lookup yields CDR1 MRHNA and CDR2 SNTAGT. V shed 5 bases, J shed 4 bases, and the junction held 5 bases outside the gene matches.

V gene TRBV5-8 combines with J gene TRBJ2-3; 10 bases agree with TRBD2. Germline CDR1 SGHTS, CDR2 YDEGEE. The CDR3 has 17 amino acids. V was pared by 2 bases and J by 1 base, with 7 bases of the junction left unmatched. CDR3 nucleotides: TGTGCCAGCAGCTTAATGGGGCTAGCGGGGGGCACAGATACGCAGTATTTT. This gives the protein CASSLMGLAGGTDTQYF.